Sequencing of this TCR beta chain was carried out in a study of T-cell reconstitution after alpha-beta-depleted transplantation in children. The CDR3 consists of 14 residues. The junction had 6 bases not matched to a gene; V was cut back by 8 bases and J by 1 base. This clonotype came up a few times. Unique molecular identifiers were built into the TCRbeta library. TCRdb re-called the PCR reads with MiXCR, one entry per CDR3 protein. The sample contains some 200,000 distinct CDR3 sequences, about 8.2% of which appear only once. The material was PBMCs, mostly from graft donor cells, obtained 360 days after TCRalphabeta/CD19-depleted stem cell transplant. The TCR originated in a male patient aged 2 to 9 who had a stem cell transplant for acute myeloid leukemia, so the T cells may come from the graft donor. The chain employs TRBV12-3 or TRBV12-4 and TRBJ2-3; TRBD2 agrees at 7 bases. This CDR3 reads CASGLAVRTDTQYF. The CDR3 DNA reads TGTGCCAGCGGCCTAGCGGTCCGCACAGATACGCAGTATTTT.